This is a list of T cell receptor beta chains from one sample in a study of blood T cell repertoires in COVID-19. Assay: immunoSEQ multiplex PCR; the TCRdb copy retains only in-frame clones and omits some. The profile shows roughly 140,000 clones, about 88% of them singletons. Sequenced: PBMCs or T cells enriched from blood (not recorded which). These receptors were collected from a man aged 45 to 65 who had recovered from COVID-19. Each CDR3 is given with its conserved first and last residue. A D gene is named only where the DNA matches it firmly. Part of the rows lack a size; the others show once, few, many or a class for expanded clones.

v_gene	abundance	j_gene	d_gene	CDR3aa	CDR3nt
TRBV11-2	-	TRBJ2-5	TRBD2	CASSSRLAGETQYF	TGTGCCAGCAGCTCGCGACTAGCGGGAGAGACCCAGTACTTC
TRBV7-6	-	TRBJ2-1	TRBD2	CASSLARRTSGTYNEQFF	TGTGCCAGCAGCTTAGCCCGTAGGACTAGCGGCACCTACAATGAGCAGTTCTTC
TRBV5-6	-	TRBJ1-2	-	CASSSNGLVYGYTF	TGTGCCAGCAGCTCAAACGGACTTGTCTATGGCTACACCTTC
TRBV10-3	-	TRBJ2-7	-	CAISDTSYEQYF	TGTGCCATCAGTGATACTAGCTACGAGCAGTACTTC
TRBV7-2	many	TRBJ1-4	TRBD1	CASSPDPWTGTEKLFF	TGTGCCAGCAGCCCGGATCCATGGACAGGGACTGAAAAACTGTTTTTT
TRBV6-5	-	TRBJ2-1	TRBD1	CASSYLPGQGGNEQFF	TGTGCCAGCAGTTACCTCCCGGGACAGGGGGGGAATGAGCAGTTCTTC
TRBV10-3	once	TRBJ1-2	-	CAISGAGGSDYGYTF	TGTGCCATCAGTGGGGCCGGGGGGTCTGACTATGGCTACACCTTC
TRBV6-2/TRBV6-3	-	TRBJ1-1	-	CASSPVEVTEAFF	TGTGCCAGCAGCCCTGTGGAGGTCACTGAAGCTTTCTTT
TRBV18	-	TRBJ1-4	-	CASTGSDEKLFF	TGTGCCAGCACGGGGAGCGATGAAAAACTGTTTTTT
TRBV14	-	TRBJ2-2	TRBD1	CATPLAGTGSTGELFF	TGTGCCACCCCCCTCGCCGGGACAGGGAGCACCGGGGAGCTGTTTTTT
TRBV18	once	TRBJ2-2	-	CASSPRTGDGLNTGELFF	TGTGCCAGCTCACCAAGGACCGGGGATGGTTTGAACACCGGGGAGCTGTTTTTT
TRBV28	once	TRBJ2-3	TRBD2	CASSFTSGGTTDTQYF	TGTGCCAGCAGTTTTACTAGCGGGGGAACCACAGATACGCAGTATTTT
TRBV12-3/TRBV12-4	-	TRBJ2-7	-	CASSLWQGDGQYF	TGTGCCAGCAGTTTATGGCAGGGCGACGGGCAGTACTTC
TRBV21-1	-	TRBJ1-5	-	CASRKGHGSNQPQHF	TGTGCCAGCAGAAAAGGCCACGGGAGCAATCAGCCCCAGCATTTT
TRBV5-1	once	TRBJ1-6	-	CASSLVGANNSPLHF	TGCGCCAGCAGCTTGGTAGGAGCTAATAATTCACCCCTCCACTTT
TRBV5-1	-	TRBJ2-5	-	CASSPVDIFQETQYF	TGCGCCAGCAGCCCGGTGGACATTTTCCAAGAGACCCAGTACTTC
TRBV21-1	once	TRBJ1-5	-	CASSNPSPGPNQPQHF	TGTGCCAGCAGCAATCCATCGCCAGGGCCCAATCAGCCCCAGCATTTT
TRBV4-3	-	TRBJ2-7	-	CASSPDRGFYEQYF	TGCGCCAGCAGCCCGGACAGAGGGTTCTACGAGCAGTACTTC
TRBV4-2	-	TRBJ2-1	-	CASSQGPGGDSSYNEQFF	TGTGCCAGCAGCCAAGGCCCGGGGGGGGACAGCTCCTACAATGAGCAGTTCTTC
TRBV19	-	TRBJ1-4	-	CASIEGPAEGKLFF	TGTGCCAGTATCGAGGGTCCGGCGGAGGGAAAACTGTTTTTT
TRBV25-1	-	TRBJ2-5	-	CASSDGAVETQYF	TGTGCCAGCAGTGATGGAGCGGTTGAGACCCAGTACTTC
TRBV6-1	-	TRBJ2-3	TRBD2	CASSEALAGGLDTQYF	TGTGCCAGCAGTGAAGCCCTAGCGGGGGGGTTAGATACGCAGTATTTT